The clone carrying this T cell receptor beta chain was recorded at least ten times. Its antigen remains unidentified. The conserved closing phenylalanine or tryptophan is absent in this CDR3, likely reflecting a read error. In the library, each TCR cDNA molecule bore its own unique molecular identifier. One entry per CDR3 protein results from TCRdb running MiXCR on the 5' RACE reads. The data hold fewer than 8,500 distinct CDR3 sequences, with 6.5% to 9% observed a single time. The time point denotes: sample taken at primary tumor resection. The donors were 65 to 85 patients with non-small cell lung cancer that was early-stage and untreated. Unsorted samples of tumor, nontumor lung or frozen PBMC had their whole RNA sequenced. This entry comes from a study of spatial heterogeneity in lung cancer. In the study overall: Each time, sequencing found more beta-chain sequences than alpha-chain sequences.

The study's findings and limits: One measure, the expanded intratumoral alpha and beta TCR count, tracked tumor mutation counts.

This CDR3 comprises 14 residues. V shed 6 bases and J 2 bases; nucleotides not matched to a gene: 3. Germline CDR1 is MDHEN and CDR2 is SYDVKM. Sequences were derived from lung tumor tissue, sampled at surgery. The genes are TRBV28 and TRBJ1-2; 10 bases are a match to TRBD1. The clonotype was recovered from a female donor with early-stage non-small cell lung cancer. The CDR3 sequence is CASRTGGRNYGYTL. CDR3 in DNA: TGTGCCAGCAGGACAGGGGGCAGGAACTATGGCTACACCCTC.